Shown below are 25 T cell receptor beta chains from a single sample sequenced in a study of Graves' ophthalmopathy and Graves' hyperthyroidism. TCR beta CDR3 regions were amplified from RNA transcripts. The authors performed first-round RT-PCR with HTBI primers and then a second-round multiplex PCR. In TCRdb, the multiplex PCR reads were re-called with MiXCR into one record per CDR3 protein. The sample shows about 1.2 million distinct CDR3 sequences, roughly two fifths of them seen only once. What was sequenced was peripheral blood or thyroid tissue (not recorded which). These receptors came from an adult man with Graves' hyperthyroidism.

V and J are TRBV7-2 and TRBJ1-5; no clear D. Germline lookup yields CDR1 SGHTA and CDR2 FQGNSA. There are 14 residues in the CDR3. Trimming removed 1 base at V and 7 bases at J, with 11 bases between. CDR3 bases: TGTGCCAGCAGCTTAGGGGCAGCCGTACAGCCCCAGCATTTT. It specifies CASSLGAAVQPQHF. The complete variable domain, with remaining parts taken from reference TRBV7-2 and TRBJ1-5, reads GAGVSQSPSNKVTEKGKDVELRCDPISGHTALYWYRQSLGQGLEFLIYFQGNSAPDKSGLPSDRFSAERTGGSVSTLTIQRTQQEDSAVYLCASSLGAAVQPQHFGDGTRLSIL.

This chain uses TRBV25-1 with TRBJ1-5; the match to TRBD1 covers 7 bases. Per germline, CDR1 MGHDK and CDR2 SYGVNS. CDR3 length: 14 amino acids. Trimming removed 6 bases from V and 0 bases from J; junction bases left unmatched: 2. CDR3 DNA: TGTGCCAGCAGAGACAGGGCTAGCAATCAGCCCCAGCATTTT. It encodes CASRDRASNQPQHF.

This clonotype occurred a few times. The chain has TRBV6-2 or TRBV6-3 and TRBJ2-7; 9 bases align to TRBD2. Germline lookup yields CDR1 MNHEY and CDR2 SVGEGT. This CDR3 contains 14 residues. Trimming took 1 base from V and 5 from J; bases not matched to a gene: 3. The CDR3 sequence is CASSYWREGHEQYF. DNA for the CDR3: TGTGCCAGCAGTTACTGGCGGGAGGGCCACGAGCAGTACTTC.

The V gene is TRBV4-2, the J gene TRBJ2-7; D perhaps matches TRBD2 (5 bases). The CDR3 has 13 residues. The germline V gene encodes CDR1 LGHNA and CDR2 YNFKEQ. The V gene lost 0 bases and the J gene lost 5 bases, with 8 bases spanning the gap. CDR3: CASSQDGNDEQYF. In DNA form, the CDR3 reads TGTGCCAGCAGCCAAGACGGGAACGACGAGCAGTACTTC.

This clonotype was picked up many times. One junction end does not reproduce the germline sequence, and a read error may be involved. The chain uses TRBV11-2 and TRBJ1-2; a weak D match, TRBD1 (6 bases). The CDR3 covers 15 residues. Looked up from germline, CDR1 is SGHAT and CDR2 is FQNNGV. CDR3 DNA sequence: TGTGCCAGCAGCCACCCGGGACAACCGAACTTTGGCTACACCTTC. It encodes CASSHPGQPNFGYTF.

This clonotype occurred many times. The CDR3 reads CASSATGGSRETQYF. In DNA, the CDR3 is TGTGCCAGCAGCGCGACAGGCGGGAGTCGGGAGACCCAGTACTTC. The J gene is TRBJ2-5, the V gene TRBV7-2, with D possibly TRBD2 on 7 matching bases. The CDR3 runs 15 residues. The germline gives CDR1 SGHTA, CDR2 FQGNSA. Trimming shortened V by 5 bases and J by 5 bases, and 18 bases separated the two germline ends. The full variable domain, its missing parts supplied by reference TRBV7-2 and TRBJ2-5, is GAGVSQSPSNKVTEKGKDVELRCDPISGHTALYWYRQSLGQGLEFLIYFQGNSAPDKSGLPSDRFSAERTGGSVSTLTIQRTQQEDSAVYLCASSATGGSRETQYFGPGTRLLVL.

This clonotype came up many times. This chain connects TRBV19 to TRBJ2-6; no reliable D call. The CDR3 is 15 residues long. CDR1 is LNHDA and CDR2 is SQIVND in the germline V gene (reference sequence). V was trimmed by 2 bases and J by 0 bases, leaving 5 bases between them. DNA for the CDR3: TGTGCCAGTAGTATAAGTCACTCTGGGGCCAACGTCCTGACTTTC. Translating it yields CASSISHSGANVLTF.

This clonotype was observed a few times. The rearrangement uses TRBV12-3 or TRBV12-4 and TRBJ1-1; no definite D call. Between the trimmed V and J ends, which lost 3 bases and 2 bases, there was a span of 13 bases. This CDR3 is 15 amino acids long. In DNA, the CDR3 is TGTGCCAGCAGTTTGTATTCTTGGGAAAACACTGAAGCTTTCTTT. Its protein product is CASSLYSWENTEAFF.

The rearrangement uses TRBV7-9 and TRBJ2-2; D is undetermined. Trimming took off 4 bases at V and 2 bases at J, with 8 bases between the two ends. Germline-derived CDR1 and CDR2 are SEHNR and FQNEAQ (reference sequence). CDR3 length equals 14 residues. CDR3 amino acids: CASSSVQNTGELFF. The CDR3 DNA reads TGTGCCAGCAGCTCAGTCCAAAACACCGGGGAGCTGTTTTTT.

This clonotype was seen at least ten times. The chain employs TRBV2 and TRBJ1-6; a weak D match, TRBD1 (6 bases). CDR1 and CDR2 from the germline V gene are SNHLY and FYNNEI. The length of the CDR3 is 16 residues. Trimming stripped 3 bases from V and 1 base from J, with 10 bases between. CDR3 in amino acids: CASSEGGASYNSPLHF. The CDR3 DNA sequence: TGTGCCAGCAGTGAGGGGGGCGCGTCCTATAATTCACCCCTCCACTTT.

J is TRBJ2-7 and V is TRBV5-1; 7 bases fit TRBD1. The CDR3 is 14 amino acids. The V gene's germline CDR1 is SGHRS and CDR2 YFSETQ. J gave up 1 base and V 1 base, and 2 bases lay outside the gene matches. CDR3 sequence: CASSLTQGSYEQYF. Here the CDR3 DNA reads TGCGCCAGCAGCTTGACACAGGGGTCCTACGAGCAGTACTTC.

This clonotype was seen repeatedly, ten times or more. The chain joins TRBV7-9 to TRBJ2-2; D remains ambiguous. Trimming pared 5 bases from V and 5 bases from J, leaving 12 bases between. The CDR3 loop spans 14 amino acids. Germline V gene data show CDR1 as SEHNR and CDR2 as FQNEAQ (reference sequence). CDR3 in DNA: TGTGCCAGCAGCCCGCGAACCGGGACCGGGGAGCTGTTTTTT. Its translation: CASSPRTGTGELFF.

This sequence joins TRBV20-1 and TRBJ1-1; D unresolved. V lost 3 bases and J 1 base, leaving 6 bases between the germline ends. The CDR3 length is 12 residues. Germline V gives CDR1 DFQATT, CDR2 SNEGSKA (reference sequence). DNA of the CDR3: TGCAGTGCTAGCTGGCGGAACACTGAAGCTTTCTTT. Encoded protein: CSASWRNTEAFF.

The gene calls are TRBV3-1 and TRBJ2-2; the D is unclear. The V gene lost 2 bases and the J gene lost 8 bases, with 6 bases spanning the gap. The CDR3 consists of 12 residues. Germline V lookup: CDR1 LGHDT, CDR2 YNNKEL (reference sequence). CDR3: CASSQLSGELFF. The CDR3 bases are TGTGCCAGCAGCCAATTATCTGGGGAGCTGTTTTTT.

This rearrangement joins TRBV10-2 to TRBJ1-1; 7 bases fit TRBD1. CDR3 length: 15 residues. The V gene's germline CDR1 is WSHSY and CDR2 SAAADI. Trimming cost V 3 bases and J 4 bases; bases outside gene matches: 8. The CDR3 region is CASSDPDRAGTEAFF. CDR3 nucleotide sequence: TGCGCCAGCAGTGACCCTGACAGGGCGGGCACTGAAGCTTTCTTT.

This clonotype was detected many times. The V gene is TRBV27, the J gene TRBJ1-1; D might be TRBD1 (5 bases). V was cut by 7 bases and J by 1 base, with 22 bases left in between. Germline loops: CDR1 MNHEY, CDR2 SMNVEV (reference sequence). CDR3 length equals 17 residues. The CDR3 bases are TGTGCCAGCATAGCTCAAGGGGCGGGGTGGAGGAACACTGAAGCTTTCTTT. This codes for CASIAQGAGWRNTEAFF.

This clonotype has more than one count but fewer than ten. The chain uses TRBV5-8 and TRBJ1-5; tentative D call: TRBD1 (6 bases). Germline CDR1 is SGHTS and CDR2 is YDEGEE. Trimming took 2 bases from V and 7 from J, leaving 13 bases between them. CDR3 length: 14 residues. In nucleotides, the CDR3 is TGTGCCAGCAGCTTAAGGGGGGTAAGCCAGCCCCAGCATTTT. This gives the protein CASSLRGVSQPQHF.

This clonotype appeared a few times. V is TRBV6-5 and J is TRBJ2-5; TRBD1 matches 8 bases. Trimming cost V 4 bases and J 5 bases; bases outside gene matches: 6. The germline V gene encodes CDR1 MNHEY and CDR2 SVGAGI. The CDR3 runs 14 residues. Written as DNA, the CDR3 is TGTGCCAGCAGTTTCCAGGGGGCTTCGGAGACCCAGTACTTC. This encodes CASSFQGASETQYF.

A word on this clonotype: This clone may be a read error of a much larger clone one base away. This chain connects TRBV7-9 to TRBJ2-7; 12 bases are a match to TRBD2. The CDR3 runs 16 residues. V shed 5 bases, J shed 3 bases, and the junction held 8 bases outside the gene matches. Germline V CDR1 and CDR2: SEHNR, FQNEAQ (reference sequence). CDR3 nucleotide sequence: TGTGCCAGCAGCATCAGACTAGCGGGAGTACACTACGAGCAGTACTTC. Encoded protein: CASSIRLAGVHYEQYF. Supplemented by reference TRBV7-9 and TRBJ2-7, the full variable domain reads DTGVSQNPRHKITKRGQNVTFRCDPISEHNRLYWYRQTLGQGPEFLTYFQNEAQLEKSRLLSDRFSAERPKGSFSTLEIQRTEQGDSAMYLCASSIRLAGVHYEQYFGPGTRLTVT.

This clonotype occurred a few times. The rearrangement links TRBV10-3 to TRBJ2-5; no clear D gene. V lost 2 bases and J 2 bases, leaving 3 bases between the germline ends. Germline V CDR1 and CDR2: ENHRY, SYGVKD. The CDR3 contains 12 residues. The CDR3 DNA sequence: TGTGCCATCAGTGAGGGGCAAGAGACCCAGTACTTC. It yields the protein CAISEGQETQYF.

The chain is built from TRBV29-1 and TRBJ1-1, with no clear D. The CDR3 runs 8 residues. The germline V and J ends were trimmed by 4 bases and 9 bases, with 3 bases remaining between them. CDR1 is SQVTM and CDR2 is ANQGSEA in the germline V gene. This chain's CDR3 is CSVGQAFF. DNA of the CDR3: TGCAGCGTTGGCCAAGCTTTCTTT.

There are many counts of this clonotype. One end of the junction fails to match germline, which may point to a read error. The chain carries TRBV4-1 and TRBJ2-2, with 13 nucleotides matching TRBD2. From germline, CDR1 is MGHRA and CDR2 YSYEKL. The CDR3 length is 14 residues. The CDR3 bases are TGCGCCAGCAGCCTCGGACTAGCGGGGGCCGGGGAGCTTTTT. As protein: CASSLGLAGAGELF.

The chain has TRBV7-2 and TRBJ2-7, with TRBD1 matching 9 bases. This CDR3 region has 15 residues. V lost 0 bases and J lost 3; bases outside the gene matches: 3. CDR1 and CDR2 (germline): SGHTA, FQGNSA. The CDR3 loop reads CASSLAGQGNYEQYF. Here the CDR3 DNA reads TGTGCCAGCAGCTTAGCGGGACAGGGAAACTACGAGCAGTACTTC. Supplemented by reference TRBV7-2 and TRBJ2-7, the full variable domain reads GAGVSQSPSNKVTEKGKDVELRCDPISGHTALYWYRQSLGQGLEFLIYFQGNSAPDKSGLPSDRFSAERTGGSVSTLTIQRTQQEDSAVYLCASSLAGQGNYEQYFGPGTRLTVT.

Many counts were recorded for this clonotype. The chain uses TRBV7-9 and TRBJ1-5, with TRBD1 matching over 10 bases. There are 15 residues in the CDR3. Germline trimming cut 0 bases from V and 11 bases from J; bases unmatched to any gene: 7. Per germline, CDR1 SEHNR and CDR2 FQNEAQ (reference sequence). The CDR3 DNA sequence: TGTGCCAGCAGCTTAGCGACAGGGGGCGCAGATTCCCAGCATTTT. Encoded protein: CASSLATGGADSQHF.

This clonotype was seen ten or more times. This chain links TRBV7-9 with TRBJ1-1; 8 nucleotides agree with TRBD1. J gave up 11 bases and V 5 bases, and 10 bases lay outside the gene matches. CDR3 size: 13 residues. Germline lookup yields CDR1 SEHNR and CDR2 FQNEAQ (reference sequence). The CDR3 bases are TGTGCCAGCAGCCTGGAGCGACAGGGGTCGGCTTTCTTT. It specifies CASSLERQGSAFF.